The 21 T cell receptor beta chains below all came from one sample that was sequenced in a study of T-cell reconstitution after alpha-beta-depleted transplantation in children. Unique molecular identifiers tagged the TCRbeta library. MiXCR, run by TCRdb on the PCR reads, gives a single entry per CDR3 protein. This sample carries 250,000 to 400,000 distinct CDR3 sequences, around 25% of them seen once, and the ten largest clones take around 9.9%. This sample comprised PBMCs, mostly from graft donor cells, obtained 180 days after TCRalphabeta/CD19-depleted stem cell transplant. The receptor source for this set is a male patient under 18 who had a stem cell transplant for acute lymphoblastic leukemia, so the T cells may come from the graft donor.

Worth noting for this clonotype: A much bigger clone sits one base away, suggesting this may be a read error. This sequence joins TRBV12-3 or TRBV12-4 and TRBJ1-2, with D possibly TRBD1 on 6 matching bases. The CDR3 has 13 amino acids. CDR3: CASSLGRGYGDTF. CDR3 nucleotides: TGTGCCAGCAGTTTGGGCAGGGGCTATGGCGACACCTTC.

This clonotype turned up a few times. The V gene is TRBV7-9, the J gene TRBJ1-1; D unclear. Germline-derived CDR1 and CDR2 are SEHNR and FQNEAQ (reference sequence). Trimming shortened V by 3 bases and J by 0 bases, and 5 bases separated the two germline ends. There are 13 residues in the CDR3. Here the CDR3 reads CASSFSMNTEAFF. The CDR3, as DNA: TGTGCCAGCAGCTTCTCGATGAACACTGAAGCTTTCTTT.

The chain carries TRBV11-2 and TRBJ2-4; D is undetermined. The CDR3 covers 14 residues. Germline values: CDR1 SGHAT, CDR2 FQNNGV. The ends were cut back, 4 bases at V and 6 bases at J, with 13 bases in the middle. The DNA for the CDR3 is TGTGCCAGCAGCTCGATCCCACAGAGAAACATTCAGTACTTC. The encoded protein is CASSSIPQRNIQYF.

The chain links TRBV5-1 to TRBJ2-2; 10 bases align to TRBD2. CDR1 is SGHRS and CDR2 is YFSETQ in the germline V gene. The ends lost 3 bases at V and 5 bases at J; junction bases unmatched: 10. The CDR3 has 17 amino acids. The CDR3 spells CASSYPSGRIYTGELFF. CDR3 coding DNA: TGCGCCAGCAGCTACCCTAGCGGGAGAATTTATACCGGGGAGCTGTTTTTT.

V usage is TRBV18 and J usage is TRBJ2-5, with 8 bases aligning to TRBD2. CDR3 length equals 14 residues. V shed 2 bases and J 11 bases; nucleotides not matched to a gene: 10. Germline-derived CDR1 and CDR2 are KGHSH and LQKENI. The CDR3 DNA reads TGTGCCAGCTCACCATGGCGGGAGGAGGCCCCACAGTACTTC. This translates into CASSPWREEAPQYF. The whole variable domain, remainder taken from reference TRBV18 and TRBJ2-5, is NAGVMQNPRHLVRRRGQEARLRCSPMKGHSHVYWYRQLPEEGLKFMVYLQKENIIDESGMPKERFSAEFPKEGPSILRIQQVVRGDSAAYFCASSPWREEAPQYFGPGTRLLVL.

The gene calls are TRBV11-1 and TRBJ1-1; 7 bases line up with TRBD1. From germline, CDR1 is SGHAT and CDR2 FQDESV (reference sequence). The CDR3 loop spans 16 amino acids. The J segment lost 0 bases and the V segment lost 5 bases, leaving 9 bases of the junction unmatched. Here the CDR3 reads CASSAGTENLNTEAFF. The DNA of the CDR3 is TGTGCCAGCAGCGCCGGGACAGAGAATTTGAACACTGAAGCTTTCTTT.

The chain links TRBV5-1 to TRBJ2-2, with 12 bases fitting TRBD2. Germline CDR1 is SGHRS and CDR2 is YFSETQ. Germline trimming cut 1 base from V and 3 bases from J; bases unmatched to any gene: 10. The CDR3 spans 19 residues. The CDR3 is CASSLYTSGRFSYTGELFF. For the CDR3, the DNA is TGCGCCAGCAGCTTGTACACTAGCGGGAGGTTTTCGTACACCGGGGAGCTGTTTTTT.

The CDR3 loop reads CASSYWDEEQYF. The CDR3 DNA sequence: TGTGCCAGCAGCTACTGGGACGAAGAGCAGTACTTC. V and J are TRBV7-9 and TRBJ2-7; D may correspond to TRBD1 or TRBD2 (5 bases each). Trimming left V 4 bases short and J 7 bases short, with 11 bases between. The CDR3 is 12 residues long. Germline assignment: CDR1 SEHNR and CDR2 FQNEAQ (reference sequence).

The rearrangement uses TRBV20-1 and TRBJ2-5, with 7 bases aligning to TRBD2. The CDR3 is made up of 14 amino acids. Germline V gives CDR1 DFQATT, CDR2 SNEGSKA (reference sequence). After removal of 4 bases from V and 4 bases from J, the junction contained 9 bases not matched to a gene. CDR3 sequence: CSATGGRRGETQYF. CDR3 DNA sequence: TGCAGTGCTACCGGGGGGAGGAGGGGAGAGACCCAGTACTTC.

This chain links TRBV10-2 with TRBJ2-7; D unclear. V was trimmed by 2 bases and J by 6 bases, leaving 11 bases between them. CDR3 length: 13 residues. CDR1 WSHSY and CDR2 SAAADI come from the germline V gene. CDR3: CASSESAPGEQYF. The CDR3 DNA sequence: TGCGCCAGCAGTGAGAGCGCACCTGGCGAGCAGTACTTC.

The chain carries TRBV5-6 and TRBJ2-1; D unclear. The CDR3 sequence is 13 residues long. Germline CDR1 SGHDT, CDR2 YYEEEE. Trimming shortened V by 4 bases and J by 6 bases, and 11 bases separated the two germline ends. CDR3 amino acids: CASSPGNLNEQFF. CDR3 sequence (DNA): TGTGCCAGCAGCCCGGGTAACCTCAATGAGCAGTTCTTC.

A few counts support this clonotype. The chain is built from TRBV20-1 and TRBJ2-5, with D perhaps matching TRBD1 or TRBD2 (5 bases each). Deletions cut 0 bases from V and 4 bases from J, with 15 bases between. The CDR3 loop spans 15 amino acids. CDR1 DFQATT and CDR2 SNEGSKA come from the germline V gene (reference sequence). CDR3 DNA: TGCAGTGCTAGAGATTGGGGGTTGAGGGGAGAGACCCAGTACTTC. As protein: CSARDWGLRGETQYF.

CDR3 loop: CSVEDERRDTEAFF. Here the CDR3 DNA reads TGCAGCGTTGAAGATGAAAGGCGGGACACTGAAGCTTTCTTT. The chain recombines TRBV29-1 with TRBJ1-1, with D uncertain. The CDR3 contains 14 residues. Germline-derived CDR1 and CDR2 are SQVTM and ANQGSEA. V was pared by 0 bases and J by 3 bases, with 11 bases between.

This clonotype was recorded a few times. The chain uses TRBV5-1 and TRBJ2-7, with unresolved D. CDR1 and CDR2 from the germline V gene are SGHRS and YFSETQ. CDR3 length: 11 amino acids. V was trimmed by 0 bases and J by 12 bases, leaving 10 bases between them. The CDR3 spells CASSLGFSMYF. DNA for the CDR3: TGCGCCAGCAGCTTGGGTTTTTCCATGTACTTC.

V usage is TRBV7-2 and J usage is TRBJ1-5, with TRBD1 as a possible D gene (5 bases). Trimming took 1 base from V and 4 from J, leaving 8 bases between them. The CDR3 contains 14 residues. Germline assignment: CDR1 SGHTA and CDR2 FQGNSA. CDR3 in amino acids: CASSLGWGNQPQHF. As DNA, the CDR3 is TGTGCCAGCAGCTTAGGGTGGGGGAATCAGCCCCAGCATTTT.

This rearrangement joins TRBV7-9 to TRBJ2-7; the match to TRBD1 covers 7 bases. The CDR3 is 15 residues long. Germline CDR1 reads SEHNR; CDR2 reads FQNEAQ (reference sequence). With 3 bases clipped from V and 2 bases from J, the junction kept 7 bases outside the gene matches. The CDR3 spells CASSFQGQIAYEQYF. DNA for the CDR3: TGTGCCAGCAGCTTTCAGGGACAGATTGCCTACGAGCAGTACTTC.

The chain joins TRBV12-3 or TRBV12-4 to TRBJ2-7; D not certain. Trimming removed 2 bases from V and 5 bases from J, with 7 bases in between. The CDR3 spans 12 residues. The CDR3 nucleotides are TGTGCCAGCAGTTTACCCTTGGACGAGCAGTACTTC. It encodes CASSLPLDEQYF.

This clonotype was observed a few times. The chain uses TRBV7-9 and TRBJ2-5; TRBD1 aligns across 7 bases. With V trimmed by 5 bases and J by 5 bases, 14 bases remained unmatched. This CDR3 is 16 amino acids long. The germline V gene encodes CDR1 SEHNR and CDR2 FQNEAQ (reference sequence). CDR3 sequence: CASSPTGQPPGETQYF. CDR3 sequence (DNA): TGTGCCAGCAGCCCGACAGGGCAGCCCCCTGGGGAGACCCAGTACTTC.

This clonotype was seen a few times. The rearrangement uses TRBV20-1 and TRBJ2-5, with D perhaps matching TRBD1 (6 bases). This CDR3 has 13 amino acids. Germline V gene sequence: CDR1 DFQATT, CDR2 SNEGSKA (reference sequence). V was clipped by 5 bases and J by 1 base, with 11 bases between them. CDR3 residues: CSAGRQVQETQYF. The CDR3 DNA sequence: TGCAGTGCTGGCCGACAGGTCCAAGAGACCCAGTACTTC.

The rearrangement uses TRBV3-1 and TRBJ2-4, with D unclear. The V and J ends lost 5 bases and 0 bases respectively, with 14 bases between them. CDR1 LGHDT and CDR2 YNNKEL come from the germline V gene (reference sequence). CDR3 size: 16 residues. The CDR3 DNA reads TGTGCCAGCAGCAACTTAGGAGTTTTAGCCAAAAACATTCAGTACTTC. Translating gives CASSNLGVLAKNIQYF.

This chain joins TRBV5-1 and TRBJ2-5, with a possible D match to TRBD2 (6 bases). Per germline, CDR1 SGHRS and CDR2 YFSETQ. This CDR3 is 14 amino acids long. The V end lost 7 bases, the J end lost 2 bases, and 15 bases lay between the germline ends. The CDR3 here is CASDPGADQETQYF. The CDR3 DNA reads TGCGCCAGCGATCCGGGAGCCGATCAAGAGACCCAGTACTTC.